Listed here are 20 T cell receptor beta chains from one sample, sequenced in a study of shared clonotypes between healthy human individuals. The naive CD8 subset, CD45RO-negative cells positively selected for CCR7, excluded terminally differentiated effector memory CD45RA+ cells. TCRdb's copy holds only in-frame clones and misses some; the assay was immunoSEQ multiplex PCR. Here the sample spans approximately 2,000,000 clones, 93% being singletons. Sequencing was done on a sample of naive CD8+ T cells from PBMCs. The origin of the receptors is a man between 18 and 29 years old in good health. Some clones in this sample may be carry-over from other donors' samples.

V gene TRBV27 combines with J gene TRBJ2-1; D not certain. Germline V gene sequence: CDR1 MNHEY, CDR2 SMNVEV (reference sequence). CDR3 size: 13 residues. V shed 0 bases and J shed 8 bases, with 8 bases lying between them. In nucleotides, the CDR3 is TGTGCCAGCAGTTTATCGTGGGTCCATGAGCAGTTCTTC. It encodes CASSLSWVHEQFF.

The chain joins TRBV29-1 to TRBJ2-4, with D tentatively TRBD1 or TRBD2 (5 bases each). This CDR3 contains 14 residues. Trimming stripped 4 bases from V and 1 base from J, with 11 bases between. Per the germline V gene, CDR1 is SQVTM and CDR2 is ANQGSEA. In DNA form, the CDR3 reads TGCAGCGTTGGGAGCAGGGAGGCCAAAAACATTCAGTACTTC. Translation: CSVGSREAKNIQYF.

This rearrangement joins TRBV19 to TRBJ2-7; D not resolved. Germline values: CDR1 LNHDA, CDR2 SQIVND (reference sequence). The CDR3 sequence is 13 residues long. Trimming cost V 10 bases and J 4 bases, with 17 bases left between them. CDR3: CATRALQSYEQYF. CDR3 nucleotides: TGTGCCACTAGGGCACTCCAATCGTACGAGCAGTACTTC. The entire variable domain, with the rest obtained from reference TRBV19 and TRBJ2-7, is as follows: DGGITQSPKYLFRKEGQNVTLSCEQNLNHDAMYWYRQDPGQGLRLIYYSQIVNDFQKGDIAEGYSVSREKKESFPLTVTSAQKNPTAFYLCATRALQSYEQYFGPGTRLTVT.

The chain combines TRBV13 with TRBJ2-2, with a tentative D call TRBD2 (6 bases). The germline gives CDR1 PRHDT, CDR2 FYEKMQ (reference sequence). This CDR3 is 15 amino acids long. V was clipped by 3 bases and J by 5 bases, with 13 bases between them. CDR3 bases: TGTGCCAGCAGCTTCAGTCCGGGAGCGACCGGGGAGCTGTTTTTT. Its translation is CASSFSPGATGELFF. Complete variable domain (other parts from reference TRBV13 and TRBJ2-2): AAGVIQSPRHLIKEKRETATLKCYPIPRHDTVYWYQQGPGQDPQFLISFYEKMQSDKGSIPDRFSAQQFSDYHSELNMSSLELGDSALYFCASSFSPGATGELFFGEGSRLTVL.

The V call is TRBV11-2, the J call TRBJ2-5, with TRBD2 matching over 11 bases. This CDR3 region has 15 residues. The V gene end was trimmed by 6 bases and the J gene end by 0 bases; junction bases not matched to a gene: 3. Germline CDR1 reads SGHAT; CDR2 reads FQNNGV. Written as DNA, the CDR3 is TGTGCCAGCAGGCGGACTAGCGGGCACCAAGAGACCCAGTACTTC. Translated: CASRRTSGHQETQYF.

Regarding this clone: The sample holds other DNA sequences that translate to the same CDR3. This chain joins TRBV27 and TRBJ2-7, with TRBD1 matching 8 bases. V shed 0 bases, J shed 4 bases, and the junction held 8 bases outside the gene matches. The CDR3 sequence is 16 residues long. Germline assignment: CDR1 MNHEY and CDR2 SMNVEV (reference sequence). The CDR3 loop is CASSLSSGTGIYEQYF. CDR3 DNA sequence: TGTGCCAGCAGTTTATCGTCCGGGACAGGAATATACGAGCAGTACTTC.

Written as DNA, the CDR3 is TGTGCCAGCAGCTTAGCGCTGCAGACCCAGTACTTC. Encoded protein: CASSLALQTQYF. V and J are TRBV7-2 and TRBJ2-5; D gene unclear. Germline CDR1 is SGHTA and CDR2 is FQGNSA. The CDR3 runs to 12 residues. The V end was cut by 0 bases, the J end by 6 bases, with 5 bases between.

V gene TRBV14 combines with J gene TRBJ2-3, with D perhaps matching TRBD2 (6 bases). CDR3 length: 15 residues. Germline V CDR1 and CDR2: SGHDN, FVKESK. V gave up 1 base and J gave up 0 bases, with 8 bases separating them. The CDR3 spells CASSQGGGSTDTQYF. Written as DNA, the CDR3 is TGTGCCAGCAGCCAAGGGGGAGGTAGCACAGATACGCAGTATTTT.

The genes are TRBV4-1 and TRBJ2-3; D not resolved. With 0 bases removed from V and 5 bases from J, the gap between germline ends came to 0 bases. CDR3 length: 11 residues. Per germline, CDR1 MGHRA and CDR2 YSYEKL. The CDR3, as DNA: TGCGCCAGCAGCCAAGAAGATACGCAGTATTTT. Amino acids: CASSQEDTQYF.

The chain uses TRBV11-2 and TRBJ1-4; no definite D call. Germline loops: CDR1 SGHAT, CDR2 FQNNGV. V lost 0 bases and J 5 bases, leaving 10 bases between the germline ends. This CDR3 spans 15 amino acids. The CDR3 nucleotides are TGTGCCAGCAGCTTAGAGTACAGCTTAAATGAAAAACTGTTTTTT. Its protein product is CASSLEYSLNEKLFF.

The chain joins TRBV19 to TRBJ2-7, with TRBD1 identical over 8 bases. The CDR3 extends over 15 amino acids. The V and J ends lost 5 bases and 5 bases, in that order; junction bases with no gene match: 11. Germline V gene data show CDR1 as LNHDA and CDR2 as SQIVND (reference sequence). For the CDR3, the DNA is TGTGCCAGTAGTTCAACGACAGGGGTTAAGGACGAGCAGTACTTC. Residues: CASSSTTGVKDEQYF. The full variable domain, in which reference TRBV19 and TRBJ2-7 provide the parts outside the CDR3, is DGGITQSPKYLFRKEGQNVTLSCEQNLNHDAMYWYRQDPGQGLRLIYYSQIVNDFQKGDIAEGYSVSREKKESFPLTVTSAQKNPTAFYLCASSSTTGVKDEQYFGPGTRLTVT.

V gene TRBV11-3 combines with J gene TRBJ2-3; D remains ambiguous. Germline values: CDR1 SGHNT, CDR2 YENEEA. This CDR3 is 13 amino acids long. Trimming cost V 5 bases and J 5 bases, with 11 bases left between them. CDR3 sequence (DNA): TGTGCCAGCAGCGATTTCGGCGGAGATACGCAGTATTTT. Translating it yields CASSDFGGDTQYF.

In its sample, this clone was seen once. The chain couples TRBV28 to TRBJ2-1, with D perhaps TRBD1 or TRBD2 (5 bases each). The CDR3 spans 15 residues. V lost 6 bases to trimming and J lost 8 bases, with 20 bases between them. The germline V gene has CDR1 MDHEN and CDR2 SYDVKM. CDR3 region: CASRPLASRGDEQFF. As DNA, the CDR3 is TGTGCCAGCAGACCGCTAGCTTCGAGGGGCGATGAGCAGTTCTTC. Filled out from reference TRBV28 and TRBJ2-1, the complete variable domain reads DVKVTQSSRYLVKRTGEKVFLECVQDMDHENMFWYRQDPGLGLRLIYFSYDVKMKEKGDIPEGYSVSREKKERFSLILESASTNQTSMYLCASRPLASRGDEQFFGPGTRLTVL.

Worth noting for this clone: At the DNA level, this CDR3 is encoded by other sequences in the same sample as well. This CDR3 reads CASSLGGLDGYTF. The CDR3 DNA reads as TGTGCCAGCAGTTTAGGGGGCCTGGATGGCTACACCTTC. The chain links TRBV27 to TRBJ1-2, with D possibly being TRBD1 (6 bases). Germline values: CDR1 MNHEY, CDR2 SMNVEV (reference sequence). The CDR3 contains 13 residues. V gave up 2 bases and J gave up 6 bases, with 10 bases separating them.

Details on this clone: The missing conserved phenylalanine or tryptophan at the end of this CDR3 makes a read error likely. Because the CDR3's place on the DNA is in doubt, the DNA is left out and the CDR3 is given as listed by TCRdb. This sequence joins TRBV2 and TRBJ1-1. Germline assignment: CDR1 SNHLY and CDR2 FYNNEI. Termini included, the CDR3 measures 10 amino acids. The CDR3 spells CASREGWFSY.

The chain joins TRBV5-4 to TRBJ1-2; D is undetermined. V lost 0 bases and J 5 bases, leaving 8 bases between the germline ends. The CDR3 contains 13 residues. The germline CDR1 and CDR2 sequences are SGHNT and YYREEE (reference sequence). CDR3 sequence (DNA): TGTGCCAGCAGCTTGGGCCAACCGTATGGCTACACCTTC. This codes for CASSLGQPYGYTF.

The J gene is TRBJ2-1, the V gene TRBV19; D might be TRBD1 (6 bases). The CDR3 is 12 residues long. Per the germline V gene, CDR1 is LNHDA and CDR2 is SQIVND (reference sequence). Trimming cost V 6 bases and J 7 bases, with 10 bases left between them. The CDR3 DNA sequence: TGTGCCAGTAGGGCGGACAGAAATGAGCAGTTCTTC. The encoded protein is CASRADRNEQFF.

The V and J genes are TRBV27 and TRBJ1-3; possibly TRBD1 for D (6 bases). The V end lost 6 bases, the J end lost 0 bases, and 9 bases lay between the germline ends. The CDR3 sequence is 14 residues long. CDR1 is MNHEY and CDR2 is SMNVEV in the germline V gene (reference sequence). CDR3 amino acids: CASRHRVSGNTIYF. DNA of the CDR3: TGTGCCAGCAGACACAGGGTCTCTGGAAACACCATATATTTT.

This CDR3 reads CASSLAGGVRNEQFF. The CDR3 coding sequence is TGTGCCAGCAGCTTAGCGGGGGGAGTTCGAAATGAGCAGTTCTTC. V gene TRBV7-8 combines with J gene TRBJ2-1; TRBD2 might be the D (6 bases). Trimming stripped 0 bases from V and 7 bases from J, with 13 bases between. CDR1 is SGHVS and CDR2 is FQNEAQ in the germline V gene. CDR3 size: 15 residues.

This chain links TRBV28 with TRBJ1-3; D unclear. Trimming shortened V by 0 bases and J by 5 bases, and 11 bases separated the two germline ends. The CDR3 covers 15 residues. Germline CDR1 and CDR2: MDHEN and SYDVKM. CDR3 sequence: CASSLWAGSRNTIYF. CDR3 nucleotide sequence: TGTGCCAGCAGTTTATGGGCCGGTTCCAGAAACACCATATATTTT.